These 18 T cell receptor beta chains were sequenced from one sample in a study of shared T cell receptors in the human thymus. Assay used: immunoSEQ multiplex PCR; TCRdb lists only in-frame clones, some missing. The repertoire has 450,000 to 650,000 clones, 75% to 80% of them found once; the top ten carry 0.01% to 0.015%. These data are also associated with another study on human thymus T cells.

The sequencing sample was made of thymocytes. All receptors come from a boy less than two years old with a congenital heart defect.

The CDR3 reads CASSSYSLAGVYEQYF. DNA of the CDR3: TGTGCCAGCAGCTCCTACTCACTAGCGGGAGTATACGAGCAGTACTTC. V usage is TRBV7-9 and J usage is TRBJ2-7; 11 bases align to TRBD2. Germline CDR1 and CDR2: SEHNR and FQNEAQ (reference sequence). The length of the CDR3 is 16 residues. J lost 4 bases, V lost 4 bases, and 9 bases had no gene match.

CDR3 sequence (DNA): TGTGCCAGCAGCTTAATTTCCCCATCCGGGGATGAAGCTTTCTTT. Protein: CASSLISPSGDEAFF. The J gene is TRBJ1-1, the V gene TRBV7-9; D is unresolved. The CDR3 runs 15 residues. Between the trimmed V and J ends, which lost 2 bases and 7 bases, there was a span of 17 bases. Germline V gene data show CDR1 as SEHNR and CDR2 as FQNEAQ (reference sequence).

This clone was counted a few times. V gene TRBV4-3 combines with J gene TRBJ2-1, with 9 bases aligning to TRBD2. Germline V gene data show CDR1 as LGHNA and CDR2 as YSLEER. There are 17 residues in the CDR3. J was trimmed by 5 bases and V by 0 bases; bases with no gene match: 8. The CDR3 nucleotides read TGCGCCAGCAGCCAAGATAGGGAGCGGGAGGTCCACAATGAGCAGTTCTTC. Translation: CASSQDREREVHNEQFF.

This clone was counted between two and nine times. J is TRBJ1-1 and V is TRBV28, with 7 positions matching TRBD1. Germline lookup yields CDR1 MDHEN and CDR2 SYDVKM. Losses at the gene ends were 2 bases for V and 10 bases for J; bases not matched to a gene: 19. This CDR3 comprises 17 residues. The CDR3 is CASSLHRSPGQENGAFF. CDR3 nucleotide sequence: TGTGCCAGCAGTTTACACCGTTCCCCTGGACAGGAAAATGGAGCTTTCTTT.

This sequence joins TRBV11-2 and TRBJ2-7, with D possibly TRBD2 on 5 matching bases. CDR1 SGHAT and CDR2 FQNNGV come from the germline V gene. The CDR3 runs 14 residues. Trimming left V 2 bases short and J 2 bases short, with 10 bases between. The CDR3 loop is CASSLTRRAYEQYF. The CDR3 DNA reads as TGTGCCAGCAGCTTAACTAGAAGGGCCTACGAGCAGTACTTC.

The chain joins TRBV5-1 to TRBJ1-2; TRBD1 aligns across 7 bases. With V trimmed by 0 bases and J by 0 bases, 8 bases remained unmatched. This CDR3 contains 17 residues. CDR1 is SGHRS, CDR2 YFSETQ, per germline. The CDR3 here is CASSLDRQGMTNYGYTF. CDR3 DNA sequence: TGCGCCAGCAGCTTGGATAGACAGGGAATGACTAACTATGGCTACACCTTC.

This clone was seen only a few times. The CDR3 region is CATSRGGTGGPYSNQPQHF. The DNA for the CDR3 is TGTGCCACCAGCAGGGGGGGGACAGGGGGCCCTTATAGCAATCAGCCCCAGCATTTT. The chain combines TRBV15 with TRBJ1-5; 12 nucleotides match TRBD1. Looked up from germline, CDR1 is LNHNV and CDR2 is YYDKDF (reference sequence). The CDR3 runs 19 residues. Losses at the gene ends were 3 bases for V and 0 bases for J; bases not matched to a gene: 9.

V and J are TRBV7-6 and TRBJ2-5, with TRBD1 identical over 9 bases. Germline CDR1 reads SGHVS; CDR2 reads FNYEAQ. The CDR3 sequence is 15 residues long. The V gene end was trimmed by 2 bases and the J gene end by 3 bases; junction bases not matched to a gene: 4. The CDR3 DNA sequence: TGTGCCAGCAGCTTACCCGACAGGGGGAAAGAGACCCAGTACTTC. Its protein product is CASSLPDRGKETQYF.

In this sample, this clone turned up a few times. The rearrangement joins TRBV12-5 to TRBJ2-5; 12 bases are a match to TRBD1. Germline V lookup: CDR1 LGHNT, CDR2 FRNRAP. The CDR3 is made up of 15 amino acids. The V and J ends lost 6 bases and 10 bases, in that order; junction bases with no gene match: 12. The CDR3: CASGGDRGPGEGQYF. The CDR3 nucleotides read TGTGCTAGTGGCGGGGACAGGGGGCCTGGGGAGGGCCAGTACTTC.

V is TRBV28 and J is TRBJ2-3; no firm D call. The germline gives CDR1 MDHEN, CDR2 SYDVKM. With 8 bases removed from V and 0 bases from J, the gap between germline ends came to 9 bases. CDR3 length: 13 residues. The CDR3 coding sequence is TGTGCCAGCTCTTCTACTAGCACAGATACGCAGTATTTT. Translating gives CASSSTSTDTQYF.

CDR3 residues: CAWSVPSRGHPSRGWNTEAFF. The DNA of the CDR3 is TGTGCCTGGAGTGTACCGAGTAGGGGACATCCGTCAAGGGGATGGAACACTGAAGCTTTCTTT. This chain links TRBV30 with TRBJ1-1, with D maybe TRBD1 (6 bases). This CDR3 region has 21 residues. The germline V gene has CDR1 GTSNPN and CDR2 SVGIG (reference sequence). Trimming cost V 0 bases and J 1 base, with 30 bases left between them.

This sequence joins TRBV7-6 and TRBJ2-1, with a possible D match to TRBD1 (6 bases). CDR3 length: 16 amino acids. Trimming took 5 bases from V and 10 from J, leaving 24 bases between them. CDR1 and CDR2 (germline): SGHVS, FNYEAQ. The CDR3 sequence is CASSPTEGESPREQFF. In nucleotides, the CDR3 is TGTGCCAGCAGCCCCACCGAGGGGGAATCCCCTCGAGAGCAGTTCTTC.

V is TRBV30 and J is TRBJ1-2, with TRBD1 identical over 9 bases. This CDR3 has 12 residues. V lost 8 bases, J lost 7 bases, and 8 bases stayed unmatched. Germline V gene lookup returns CDR1 GTSNPN and CDR2 SVGIG (reference sequence). The CDR3 nucleotides read TGTGCCAGGGACAGGGAGGAAAGTGGCTACACCTTC. It is translated as CARDREESGYTF.

This clone was picked up one time. The chain uses TRBV5-6 and TRBJ1-1; no clear D. Germline-derived CDR1 and CDR2 are SGHDT and YYEEEE. The V end lost 2 bases, the J end lost 1 base, and 18 bases lay between the germline ends. This CDR3 has 17 amino acids. Written as DNA, the CDR3 is TGTGCCAGCAGCTTACTGGAGCCGGTGGAACCGAACACTGAAGCTTTCTTT. As protein: CASSLLEPVEPNTEAFF.

This clone has only one observation. J is TRBJ2-3 and V is TRBV4-1, with 11 bases that match TRBD1. The CDR3 loop spans 15 amino acids. V lost 3 bases to trimming and J lost 3 bases; unmatched junction nucleotides: 2. Germline CDR1 and CDR2: MGHRA and YSYEKL. CDR3 residues: CASSHRDRGTDTQYF. CDR3 in DNA: TGCGCCAGCAGCCACCGGGACAGGGGGACAGATACGCAGTATTTT.

The chain carries TRBV18 and TRBJ2-7; TRBD2 matches at 7 bases. The CDR3 length is 15 residues. V was pared by 6 bases and J by 0 bases, with 8 bases of the junction left unmatched. Germline CDR1 reads KGHSH; CDR2 reads LQKENI. As DNA, the CDR3 is TGTGCCAGCTCCCGAGGAGCGGGGAGCTCCTACGAGCAGTACTTC. As protein: CASSRGAGSSYEQYF.

The sample holds one count of this clone. The chain has TRBV27 and TRBJ1-1, with a tentative D call TRBD1 (6 bases). The CDR3 runs to 18 residues. V was cut by 5 bases and J by 5 bases, with 27 bases left in between. Germline assignment: CDR1 MNHEY and CDR2 SMNVEV (reference sequence). The CDR3 loop is CASSTYLILRGARTEAFF. Written as DNA, the CDR3 is TGTGCCAGCAGTACCTACTTGATATTGCGGGGGGCGCGGACTGAAGCTTTCTTT.

This chain joins TRBV5-1 and TRBJ1-4, with 8 bases matching TRBD1. Germline CDR1 reads SGHRS; CDR2 reads YFSETQ. Germline trimming cut 3 bases from V and 8 bases from J; bases unmatched to any gene: 12. The CDR3 loop spans 16 amino acids. The CDR3 protein is CASSWRGQDDREKLFF. The DNA for the CDR3 is TGCGCCAGCAGCTGGAGGGGACAGGACGATCGGGAAAAACTGTTTTTT.